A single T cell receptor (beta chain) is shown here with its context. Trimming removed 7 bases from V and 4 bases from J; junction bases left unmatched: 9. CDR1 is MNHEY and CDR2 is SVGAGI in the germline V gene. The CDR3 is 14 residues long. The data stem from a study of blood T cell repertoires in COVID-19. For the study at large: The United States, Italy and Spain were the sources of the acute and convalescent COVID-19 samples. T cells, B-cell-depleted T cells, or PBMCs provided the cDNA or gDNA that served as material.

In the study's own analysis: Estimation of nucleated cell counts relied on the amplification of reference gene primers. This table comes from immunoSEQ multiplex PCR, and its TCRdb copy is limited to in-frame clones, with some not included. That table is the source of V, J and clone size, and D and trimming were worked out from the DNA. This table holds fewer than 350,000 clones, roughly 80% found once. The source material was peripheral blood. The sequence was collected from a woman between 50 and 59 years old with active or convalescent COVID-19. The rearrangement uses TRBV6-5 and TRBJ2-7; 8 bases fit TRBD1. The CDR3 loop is CASIPDRGAYEQYF. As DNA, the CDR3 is TGTGCCAGCATCCCCGACAGGGGTGCGTACGAGCAGTACTTC.